This entry lists 26 T cell receptor beta chains sequenced from one sample in a study of blood T cell repertoires in COVID-19. The data were produced by immunoSEQ multiplex PCR, yet TCRdb's version contains in-frame clones alone and is incomplete. Of some 60,000 clones listed, 88% are singletons. The sample taken for sequencing was peripheral blood. Receptor source: a man between 60 and 70 years old with acute or convalescent COVID-19.

The CDR3 loop reads CASSFIGKQGAAFF. For the CDR3, the DNA is TGTGCCAGCAGCTTCATAGGCAAACAGGGTGCAGCTTTCTTT. This chain uses TRBV5-6 with TRBJ1-1; a possible D gene is TRBD1 (6 bases). CDR1 is SGHDT and CDR2 is YYEEEE in the germline V gene. V lost 2 bases, J lost 10 bases, and 18 bases lay in between. This CDR3 is 14 amino acids long.

The chain is built from TRBV28 and TRBJ2-1; the match to TRBD2 covers 9 bases. V gave up 5 bases and J gave up 3 bases; unmatched junction bases: 5. The CDR3 is 15 amino acids. Germline-derived CDR1 and CDR2 are MDHEN and SYDVKM. Here the CDR3 reads CASSILAGIYNEQFF. The DNA for the CDR3 is TGTGCCAGCAGTATTCTAGCGGGAATCTACAATGAGCAGTTCTTC.

The chain joins TRBV4-1 to TRBJ2-1; tentative D call: TRBD2 (6 bases). The germline CDR1 and CDR2 sequences are MGHRA and YSYEKL. The V and J ends lost 4 bases and 7 bases respectively, with 17 bases between them. This CDR3 spans 15 amino acids. The CDR3 here is CASSLQEGLWNEQFF. The CDR3 DNA follows: TGCGCCAGCAGCCTACAGGAGGGCCTCTGGAATGAGCAGTTCTTC.

This rearrangement joins TRBV10-3 to TRBJ2-2; no definite D call. The germline V gene encodes CDR1 ENHRY and CDR2 SYGVKD. The CDR3 sequence is 16 residues long. The V gene lost 0 bases and the J gene lost 2 bases, with 10 bases spanning the gap. The CDR3 here is CAISESALYNTGELFF. DNA of the CDR3: TGTGCCATCAGTGAGTCGGCCCTTTACAACACCGGGGAGCTGTTTTTT.

This clone appeared a single time. The chain uses TRBV15 and TRBJ2-7, with D possibly matching TRBD1 (5 bases). The CDR3 contains 15 residues. Germline loops: CDR1 LNHNV, CDR2 YYDKDF (reference sequence). V was cut by 0 bases and J by 3 bases, with 12 bases left in between. In DNA form, the CDR3 reads TGTGCCACCAGCAGAGAAGGGGCCCTTCGCTACGAGCAGTACTTC. It specifies CATSREGALRYEQYF.

The chain couples TRBV19 to TRBJ1-2; weak D call: TRBD1 (5 bases). Trimming pared 4 bases from V and 1 base from J, leaving 10 bases between. The V gene's germline CDR1 is LNHDA and CDR2 SQIVND (reference sequence). The CDR3 length is 14 residues. CDR3 DNA sequence: TGTGCCAGTAGTACCGACAGCCTTAACTATGGCTACACCTTC. Its protein product is CASSTDSLNYGYTF.

The CDR3 nucleotides are TGTGCCAGCAGCATCGGGATAGCGGGAGTATCCGCGCAGTTCTTC. Its protein is CASSIGIAGVSAQFF. The chain combines TRBV11-2 with TRBJ2-1; TRBD2 matches 9 bases. V lost 5 bases and J lost 12; bases outside the gene matches: 14. Germline-derived CDR1 and CDR2 are SGHAT and FQNNGV. The CDR3 sequence is 15 residues long.

This chain uses TRBV24-1 with TRBJ1-4; D unclear. The CDR3 spans 15 residues. V lost 1 base, J lost 6 bases, and 11 bases lay in between. CDR1 and CDR2 from the germline V gene are KGHDR and SFDVKD. CDR3 amino acids: CATSDLKEKDEKLFF. The CDR3 DNA reads TGTGCCACCAGTGATTTAAAGGAGAAGGATGAAAAACTGTTTTTT.

This clone was picked up one time. The V gene is TRBV12-3 or TRBV12-4, the J gene TRBJ1-6, with unresolved D. The CDR3 totals 12 residues. V gave up 6 bases and J gave up 13 bases, with 13 bases separating them. The CDR3 nucleotides read TGTGCCAGCAGCCCCCGCTTGCGGCCCCTCCACTTT. Amino acids: CASSPRLRPLHF.

The table lists this clone with a few counts. This chain links TRBV18 with TRBJ2-1; 14 bases align to TRBD2. Looked up from germline, CDR1 is KGHSH and CDR2 is LQKENI. There are 15 residues in the CDR3. V was pared by 6 bases and J by 6 bases, with 4 bases of the junction left unmatched. CDR3 nucleotides: TGTGCCAGCTCCAGACTAGCGGGAGGGCCCAATGAGCAGTTCTTC. It encodes CASSRLAGGPNEQFF. Together with reference TRBV18 and TRBJ2-1, the CDR3 gives the full variable domain: NAGVMQNPRHLVRRRGQEARLRCSPMKGHSHVYWYRQLPEEGLKFMVYLQKENIIDESGMPKERFSAEFPKEGPSILRIQQVVRGDSAAYFCASSRLAGGPNEQFFGPGTRLTVL.

V usage is TRBV5-1 and J usage is TRBJ2-3, with D possibly matching TRBD1 (6 bases). Trimming took 4 bases from V and 14 from J, leaving 20 bases between them. The CDR3 has 13 residues. CDR1 and CDR2 from the germline V gene are SGHRS and YFSETQ. Here the CDR3 DNA reads TGCGCCAGCAGCCCCGACAGGTCGGGGATTTGGTATTTT. This sequence encodes CASSPDRSGIWYF.

V gene TRBV5-4 combines with J gene TRBJ2-1, with D unresolved. The V end lost 4 bases, the J end lost 4 bases, and 15 bases lay between the germline ends. The CDR3 has 15 amino acids. Looked up from germline, CDR1 is SGHNT and CDR2 is YYREEE (reference sequence). Here the CDR3 DNA reads TGTGCCAGCAGCCCCCCCGCAGCGCATTACAATGAGCAGTTCTTC. This translates into CASSPPAAHYNEQFF.

The gene calls are TRBV28 and TRBJ1-1, with unresolved D. Looked up from germline, CDR1 is MDHEN and CDR2 is SYDVKM. The CDR3 consists of 14 residues. The V end was cut by 2 bases, the J end by 1 base, with 8 bases between. For the CDR3, the DNA is TGTGCCAGCAGTTTAATTTGGGCGAACACTGAAGCTTTCTTT. This sequence encodes CASSLIWANTEAFF.

Written as DNA, the CDR3 is TGTGCCAGCAGTCCGACAGGGGGCTTTGACTATGGCTACACCTTC. This gives the protein CASSPTGGFDYGYTF. The genes are TRBV28 and TRBJ1-2; 10 nucleotides line up with TRBD1. From germline, CDR1 is MDHEN and CDR2 SYDVKM. CDR3 length: 15 amino acids. Trimming at V came to 5 bases and at J to 3 bases, leaving 6 bases not matched to a gene.

The table lists this clone with a count of one. The V call is TRBV10-3, the J call TRBJ1-2; weak D call: TRBD1 (6 bases). Germline CDR1 reads ENHRY; CDR2 reads SYGVKD. The CDR3 is made up of 14 amino acids. With 5 bases removed from V and 2 bases from J, the gap between germline ends came to 12 bases. The CDR3 DNA follows: TGTGCCATCAGTAGGGACACCATCAACTATGGCTACACCTTC. It encodes CAISRDTINYGYTF.

In its sample, this clone was seen once. The chain carries TRBV6-1 and TRBJ1-3; D gene uncertain. V lost 2 bases and J lost 1, with 6 bases in between. CDR3 size: 14 residues. From germline, CDR1 is MNHNS and CDR2 SASEGT. CDR3 residues: CASSESGSGNTIYF. CDR3 in DNA: TGTGCCAGCAGTGAATCGGGGTCTGGAAACACCATATATTTT.

CDR3 nucleotides: TGTGCCAGCACCTATTCGGGGGGCTTAAACACTGAAGCTTTCTTT. Encoded protein: CASTYSGGLNTEAFF. The J gene is TRBJ1-1, the V gene TRBV11-2; weak D call: TRBD1 (6 bases). The V end was cut by 7 bases, the J end by 2 bases, with 17 bases between. Per germline, CDR1 SGHAT and CDR2 FQNNGV. The CDR3 is 15 residues long.

This sequence joins TRBV6-6 and TRBJ2-2, with a tentative D call TRBD1 (5 bases). Looked up from germline, CDR1 is MNHNY and CDR2 is SVGAGI (reference sequence). The CDR3 is made up of 14 amino acids. V lost 7 bases and J lost 4, with 13 bases in between. CDR3 region: CASMQQGLTGELFF. The CDR3 nucleotides are TGTGCCAGCATGCAGCAGGGCCTCACCGGGGAGCTGTTTTTT.

There are a few counts of this clone. The chain recombines TRBV4-1 with TRBJ1-4, with 9 bases that match TRBD1. J gave up 8 bases and V 4 bases, and 8 bases lay outside the gene matches. Germline-derived CDR1 and CDR2 are MGHRA and YSYEKL. CDR3 length equals 15 residues. The CDR3 DNA reads as TGCGCCAGCAGCCGCACTGGGACAGGGTTCGAAAAACTGTTTTTT. It specifies CASSRTGTGFEKLFF.

This clone was seen more than once but under ten times. V and J are TRBV27 and TRBJ2-3, with D unclear. CDR3 size: 15 residues. Trimming cost V 0 bases and J 1 base, with 8 bases left between them. Germline V lookup: CDR1 MNHEY, CDR2 SMNVEV (reference sequence). Here the CDR3 reads CASSLSHAGTDTQYF. The CDR3, as DNA: TGTGCCAGCAGTTTATCACACGCAGGCACAGATACGCAGTATTTT.

The CDR3 DNA is TGTGCCAGCAGTTTGGGGACAGGGGGCAATCAGCCCCAGCATTTT. This encodes CASSLGTGGNQPQHF. The chain carries TRBV28 and TRBJ1-5, with TRBD1 identical over 10 bases. Per the germline V gene, CDR1 is MDHEN and CDR2 is SYDVKM. This CDR3 has 15 residues. V trimming: 3 bases; J trimming: 2 bases; junction bases outside the gene matches: 1.

V and J are TRBV30 and TRBJ2-1; no clear D gene. The V gene's germline CDR1 is GTSNPN and CDR2 SVGIG (reference sequence). The CDR3 covers 12 residues. Trimming took off 1 base at V and 5 bases at J, with 6 bases between the two ends. The CDR3 protein is CAWSERDNEQFF. The CDR3, as DNA: TGTGCCTGGAGTGAACGGGACAATGAGCAGTTCTTC.

The chain is built from TRBV5-5 and TRBJ1-3, with a weak D call TRBD1 (5 bases). The length of the CDR3 is 16 residues. V gave up 1 base and J gave up 4 bases, with 15 bases separating them. Germline loops: CDR1 SGHKS, CDR2 YYEKEE (reference sequence). The CDR3 is CASSLNGAGYGNTIYF. DNA of the CDR3: TGTGCCAGCAGCTTGAATGGGGCAGGGTACGGAAACACCATATATTTT. The full variable domain, in which reference TRBV5-5 and TRBJ1-3 provide the parts outside the CDR3, is DAGVTQSPTHLIKTRGQQVTLRCSPISGHKSVSWYQQVLGQGPQFIFQYYEKEERGRGNFPDRFSARQFPNYSSELNVNALLLGDSALYLCASSLNGAGYGNTIYFGEGSWLTVV.

The rearrangement joins TRBV2 to TRBJ1-6, with TRBD1 identical over 8 bases. There are 15 residues in the CDR3. Germline trimming cut 6 bases from V and 6 bases from J; bases unmatched to any gene: 7. CDR1 SNHLY and CDR2 FYNNEI come from the germline V gene. This CDR3 is CASSGQGVGNSPLHF. The CDR3 region has the DNA TGTGCCAGCAGCGGACAGGGAGTAGGTAATTCACCCCTCCACTTT. Variable domain in full (rest from reference TRBV2 and TRBJ1-6): EPEVTQTPSHQVTQMGQEVILRCVPISNHLYFYWYRQILGQKVEFLVSFYNNEISEKSEIFDDQFSVERPDGSNFTLKIRSTKLEDSAMYFCASSGQGVGNSPLHFGNGTRLTVT.

The chain recombines TRBV5-5 with TRBJ1-3, with TRBD1 matching over 7 bases. Germline CDR1 SGHKS, CDR2 YYEKEE (reference sequence). The CDR3 is 17 residues long. The junction had 9 bases not matched to a gene; V was cut back by 3 bases and J by 0 bases. The CDR3 DNA follows: TGTGCCAGCAGCTCGCTGAGAGGGGGCAGCTCTGGAAACACCATATATTTT. Residues: CASSSLRGGSSGNTIYF.

The rearrangement uses TRBV28 and TRBJ2-7; possibly TRBD2 for D (5 bases). In germline, CDR1 is MDHEN, CDR2 SYDVKM. The CDR3 is 11 residues long. The V end lost 7 bases, the J end lost 4 bases, and 8 bases lay between the germline ends. CDR3 coding DNA: TGTGCCAGCAAACTAGATTACGAGCAGTACTTC. Protein: CASKLDYEQYF.